Listed below are T cell receptor beta chains from one sample, sequenced in a study of blood T cell repertoires in COVID-19. The protocol was immunoSEQ multiplex PCR, while the TCRdb copy is restricted to in-frame clones and leaves out a portion. Of roughly 100,000 clones in the sample, around 86% were seen once. Input material: peripheral blood. The receptor source for this set is a man between 50 and 59 years old with acute or convalescent COVID-19. Both conserved end residues are part of each CDR3.

V: TRBV28; CDR3: CASSQDRLNQPQHF
V: TRBV7-8; CDR3: CASSLALTAGYEQYF
V: TRBV3-1/TRBV3-2; CDR3: CASSPLSGQGRHEQFF
V: TRBV4-1; CDR3: CASSQAPSTGELFF
V: TRBV5-1; CDR3: CASSTLDRVGANVLTF
V: TRBV6-1; CDR3: CASSALILAGTNTGELFF
V: TRBV6-6; CDR3: CASSPTTGELFF
V: TRBV10-3; CDR3: CAISVRPRDGYTF
V: TRBV9; CDR3: CASSTVPSGETQYF
V: TRBV5-1; CDR3: CASSLEGATYNEQFF
V: TRBV5-6; CDR3: CASSYGQNTEAFF
V: TRBV12-2; CDR3: CASRLRFDRGRSITGELFF
V: TRBV5-1; CDR3: CASCPETGNTIYF
V: TRBV5-1; CDR3: CASSLAEGFTDTQYF
V: TRBV25-1; CDR3: CASSEHGGVTGELFF
V: TRBV10-2; CDR3: CASRAGTAFQEIQYF
V: TRBV5-1; CDR3: CASSDGQNTGELFF
V: TRBV24-1; CDR3: CATSAQGASYEQYF
V: TRBV24-1; CDR3: CATSDFTGGKAQYF
V: TRBV11-2; CDR3: CASSFFGGHEQYF
V: TRBV7-9; CDR3: CASSFDSYQPQHF
V: TRBV20-1; CDR3: CSASRILGSSYEQYF
V: TRBV5-1; CDR3: CASSTERGRNTEAFF
V: TRBV12-3/TRBV12-4; CDR3: CASSLGDGIEQYF
V: TRBV6-5; CDR3: CASSRTGGIGELFF
V: TRBV9; CDR3: CASCAGQNTEAFF
V: TRBV5-4; CDR3: CASSSLGLAGPDTQYF
V: TRBV19; CDR3: CASRTGARLSGNTIYF
V: TRBV5-1; CDR3: CASSLALGGQNEQFF
V: TRBV9; CDR3: CASSVGTSGGPKTQYF
V: TRBV7-9; CDR3: CASSLGRLAGGFSPYEQYF
V: TRBV28; CDR3: CASSRTGTGNFPPLHF
V: TRBV7-9; CDR3: CASSYGQGSGNTIYF
V: TRBV27; CDR3: CASSFGLVNEQFF
V: TRBV12-3/TRBV12-4; CDR3: CASSFDLSGELFF
V: TRBV23-1; CDR3: CASSQSGGMNTEAFF
V: TRBV5-1; CDR3: CASSLAVGTTYEQYF
V: TRBV28; CDR3: CASSSDRRETQYF
V: TRBV24-1; CDR3: CATSASGSKYNEQFF
V: TRBV25-1; CDR3: CASSDRGQGLQETQYF